Below are 3 T cell receptor beta chains sequenced from a single sample in a study of CD8 T cells in ankylosing spondylitis. MiXCR, applied by TCRdb to the 5' RACE reads, yields one record per CDR3 protein. The table records under 55,000 distinct CDR3 sequences, around 7.4% of them present only once. Sequencing input: blood, either unsorted or a sorted T cell fraction (not recorded which). These receptors were obtained from a female donor with ankylosing spondylitis or in good health (not recorded which).

This clonotype was observed at least ten times. This chain joins TRBV20-1 and TRBJ1-6; D is uncertain. V lost 5 bases and J 0 bases, leaving 14 bases between the germline ends. Looked up from germline, CDR1 is DFQATT and CDR2 is SNEGSKA (reference sequence). CDR3 size: 16 residues. CDR3 DNA sequence: TGCAGTGCTCTGTCGGACGGGAGCTCCTATAATTCACCCCTCCACTTT. Translating it yields CSALSDGSSYNSPLHF.

The sample holds many counts of this clonotype. Written as DNA, the CDR3 is TGTGCCAGCTCACCAGAGGGGGTACAACAAGAGACCCAGTACTTC. It specifies CASSPEGVQQETQYF. The J gene is TRBJ2-5, the V gene TRBV18, with D possibly matching TRBD1 (6 bases). Germline lookup yields CDR1 KGHSH and CDR2 LQKENI. This CDR3 has 15 residues. Trimming took 2 bases from V and 2 from J, leaving 12 bases between them.

This clonotype occurred many times. The V call is TRBV20-1, the J call TRBJ2-3; D unresolved. Germline V gene sequence: CDR1 DFQATT, CDR2 SNEGSKA (reference sequence). Trimming removed 4 bases from V and 1 base from J, with 9 bases in between. The CDR3 has 13 amino acids. The chain's CDR3 is CSATRLGTDTQYF. In DNA, the CDR3 is TGCAGTGCTACCCGATTAGGCACAGATACGCAGTATTTT.